This T cell receptor (beta chain) stems from a study of cytomegalovirus exposure and HLA in healthy donors. Trimming removed 0 bases from V and 8 bases from J; junction bases left unmatched: 5. CDR3 length: 15 residues. Per germline, CDR1 SGHDT and CDR2 YYEEEE. The PCR was carried out with 60 Vbeta primers and 13 Jbeta primers. Clones were sequenced by immunoSEQ multiplex PCR, and TCRdb holds only the in-frame ones, with some missing. The sample holds 150,000 to 200,000 clones, roughly four fifths seen once. The V call is TRBV5-6, the J call TRBJ2-3; 11 bases fit TRBD2. The receptor comes from a man younger than 35 in good health and CMV-seronegative. Source material: PBMCs. Here the CDR3 DNA reads TGTGCCAGCAGCTTGGGAATAGCGGGAGGGGGTACGCAGTATTTT. It encodes CASSLGIAGGGTQYF.